This T cell receptor beta chain was sequenced for a study of vaccination effects on CD4 cells after COVID-19. Peptide-pool stimulation followed by sequencing identified expanded antigen-specific CD4+ clonotypes in the ViraFEST assay. Researchers isolated CD4+ T cells once about 11 days of culture had elapsed. PCR-confirmed SARS-CoV-2 infection occurred in the person between March and December 2020. The cohort was immunized with two doses of either the BNT162b2 or mRNA-1273 vaccine. With 4 bases removed from V and 4 bases from J, the gap between germline ends came to 18 bases. Germline assignment: CDR1 SGHNT and CDR2 YYREEE (reference sequence). This CDR3 is built from 16 residues. Generated by immunoSEQ multiplex PCR, the TCRdb table keeps only in-frame clones and is missing some. The profile shows some 15,000 clones, over 60% of them singletons. To note about this clone: The target antigen is unknown.

This specimen was CD4+ T cells from PBMCs cultured with SARS-CoV-2 spike peptides, taken after COVID-19 vaccination. The V call is TRBV5-4, the J call TRBJ2-1; D is ambiguous. This sequence originates from a human donor who had a prior SARS-CoV-2 infection. CDR3 in amino acids: CASSPFPRTAYNEQFF. DNA of the CDR3: TGTGCCAGCAGCCCATTCCCCCGGACCGCTTACAATGAGCAGTTCTTC.